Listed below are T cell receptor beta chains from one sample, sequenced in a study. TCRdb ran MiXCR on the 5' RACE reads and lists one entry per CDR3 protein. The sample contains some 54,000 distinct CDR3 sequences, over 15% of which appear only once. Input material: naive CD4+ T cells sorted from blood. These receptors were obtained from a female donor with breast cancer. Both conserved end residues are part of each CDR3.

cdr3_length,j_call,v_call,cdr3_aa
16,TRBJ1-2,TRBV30,CAWSTRDSTRLYGYTF
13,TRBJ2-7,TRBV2,CASTGAVSYEQYF
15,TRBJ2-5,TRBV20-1,CSATQFGRVQETQYF
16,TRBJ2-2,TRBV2,CAINPGGLAGSGGLFF
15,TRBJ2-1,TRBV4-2,CASSPPGTRDGEQFF
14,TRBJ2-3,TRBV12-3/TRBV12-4,CASSRQGDTDTQYF
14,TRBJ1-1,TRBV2,CASRRGTGDTEAFF
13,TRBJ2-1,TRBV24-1,CATSEVAGNEQFF
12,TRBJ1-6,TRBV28,CASSQDRRQPYF
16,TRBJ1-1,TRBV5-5,CASSLARTTSNTEAFF
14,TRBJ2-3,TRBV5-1,CASSEAWGTDTQYF
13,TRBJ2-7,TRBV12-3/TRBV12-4,CASSFGTSGEQYF
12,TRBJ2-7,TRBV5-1,CASSLASREQYF
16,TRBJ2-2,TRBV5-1,CASSLTGPPNTGELFF
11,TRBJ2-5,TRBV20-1,CSAELQETQYF
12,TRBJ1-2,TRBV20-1,CSAKQGNYGYTF
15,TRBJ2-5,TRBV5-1,CASSLAQGKTETQYF
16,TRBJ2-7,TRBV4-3,CASSQDQTGLVYEQYF
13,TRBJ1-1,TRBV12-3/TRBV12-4,CASTLGPGTEAFF
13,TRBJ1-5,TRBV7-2,CASSPRGGQPQHF
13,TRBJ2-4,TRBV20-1,CSAPREGRYIQYF
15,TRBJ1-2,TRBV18,CASSPPGQCLGGYTF
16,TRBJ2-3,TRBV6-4,CASSDYPTATTDTQYF
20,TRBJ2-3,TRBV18,CASSPPRTSGRGGHTDTQYF
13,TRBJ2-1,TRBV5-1,CASSGTQGNEQFF
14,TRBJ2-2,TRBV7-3,CASSAQQGAGELFF
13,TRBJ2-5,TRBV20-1,CSARGKYQETQYF
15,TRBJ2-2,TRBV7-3,CASSLGLVNTGELFF
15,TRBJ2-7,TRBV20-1,CSASPGTVTSYEQYF
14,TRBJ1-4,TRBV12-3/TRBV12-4,CASSVQGANKKLFF
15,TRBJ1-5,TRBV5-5,CASSLAGTANQPQHF
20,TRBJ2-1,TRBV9,CASSVGRTAGLAGAYNEQFF
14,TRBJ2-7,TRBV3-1,CASSQGTRADEQYF
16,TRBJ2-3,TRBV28,CASSSPSGTSGITQYF
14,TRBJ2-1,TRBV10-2,CASRASGSYNEQFF
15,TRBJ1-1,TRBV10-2,CASIGIDRRKNQAFF
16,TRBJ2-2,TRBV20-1,CSARDPGQGESGELFF